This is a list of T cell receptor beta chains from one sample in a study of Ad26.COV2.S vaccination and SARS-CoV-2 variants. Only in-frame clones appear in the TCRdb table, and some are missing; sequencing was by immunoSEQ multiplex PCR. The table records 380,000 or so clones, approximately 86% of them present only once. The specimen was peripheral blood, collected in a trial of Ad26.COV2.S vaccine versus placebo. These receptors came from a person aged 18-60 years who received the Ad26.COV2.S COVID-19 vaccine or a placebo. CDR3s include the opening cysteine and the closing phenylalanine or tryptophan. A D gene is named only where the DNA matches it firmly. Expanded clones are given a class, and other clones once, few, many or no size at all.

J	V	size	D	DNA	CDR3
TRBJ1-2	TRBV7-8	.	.	TGTGCCAGCAGCTTAGCCCGGAGGGGCTACACCTTC	CASSLARRGYTF
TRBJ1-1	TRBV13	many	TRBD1	TGTGCCAGCAGCCGTGACAGGGGATGGAACACTGAAGCTTTCTTT	CASSRDRGWNTEAFF
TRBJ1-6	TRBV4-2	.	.	TGTGCCAGCAGCCAAGATAAGACTTCACCCCTCCACTTT	CASSQDKTSPLHF
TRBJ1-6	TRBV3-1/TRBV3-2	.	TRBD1	TGTGCCAGCAGCCTGGGACAGAATAATTCACCCCTCCACTTT	CASSLGQNNSPLHF
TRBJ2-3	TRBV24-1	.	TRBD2	TGTGCCACGCCCGGGACTAGCGGGAGTATCACAGATACGCAGTATTTT	CATPGTSGSITDTQYF
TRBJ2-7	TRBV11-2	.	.	TGTGCCAGCAGCCTCATCTACGAGCAGTACTTC	CASSLIYEQYF
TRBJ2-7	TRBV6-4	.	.	TGTGCCAGCAGTGCCGCGGACGGGGAGGCCTACGAGCAGTACTTC	CASSAADGEAYEQYF
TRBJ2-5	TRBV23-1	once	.	TGCGCCGGCCCCTCGGGTCACAGGGAAGGGGGAGAGACCCAGTACTTC	CAGPSGHREGGETQYF
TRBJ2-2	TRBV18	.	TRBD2	TGTGCCAGCTCAACGCGGGGGGACACCGGGGAGCTGTTTTTT	CASSTRGDTGELFF
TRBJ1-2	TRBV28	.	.	TGTGCCAGCAGTCCGTTAAGGGACCTAACTTCTAACTATGGCTACACCTTC	CASSPLRDLTSNYGYTF
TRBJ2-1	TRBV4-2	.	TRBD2	TGTGCCAGCAGCCCGACTAGCGGGAGTGTGTACAATGAGCAGTTCTTC	CASSPTSGSVYNEQFF
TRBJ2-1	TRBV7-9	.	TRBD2	TGTGCCAGCAGCTCGCCCGCGGGAGTAGGCAATGAGCAGTTCTTC	CASSSPAGVGNEQFF
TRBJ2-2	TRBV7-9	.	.	TGTGCCAGCAGCTCATCACCCGAGGACGGATGGATCACCGGGGAGCTGTTTTTT	CASSSSPEDGWITGELFF
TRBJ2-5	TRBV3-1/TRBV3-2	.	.	TGTGCCAGCAGCCAAGACTGGGAGACCCAGTACTTC	CASSQDWETQYF
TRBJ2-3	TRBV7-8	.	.	TGTGCCAGCAGCTTAGTAGGTGGACAGAACACAGATACGCAGTATTTT	CASSLVGGQNTDTQYF
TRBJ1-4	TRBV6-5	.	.	TGTGCCAGCAGTTCCAGGGGAGAGGTTGAAAAACTGTTTTTT	CASSSRGEVEKLFF
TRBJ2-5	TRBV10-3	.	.	TGTGCCATCAGGTCCCAGACGGACGAAGAGACCCAGTACTTC	CAIRSQTDEETQYF
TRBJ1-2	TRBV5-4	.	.	TGTGCCAGCAGCTCCATACTGACAGGCAACTATGGCTACACCTTC	CASSSILTGNYGYTF
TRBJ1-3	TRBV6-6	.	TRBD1	TGTGCCAGCAGTCGCGACAGGGGGGCTGGTTTGTCCCTATCCTCCTCTGGAAACACCATATATTTT	CASSRDRGAGLSLSSSGNTIYF
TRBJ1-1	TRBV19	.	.	TGTGCCAGTAGTCGACGGTACACGGCTTTCTTT	CASSRRYTAFF
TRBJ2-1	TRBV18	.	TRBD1	TGTGCCAGCTCACCACCGGACAGGGGCTACAATGAGCAGTTCTTC	CASSPPDRGYNEQFF
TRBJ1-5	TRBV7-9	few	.	TGTGCCAGCAGGGAAGGGCTCAATCAGCCCCAGCATTTT	CASREGLNQPQHF
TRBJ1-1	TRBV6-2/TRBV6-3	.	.	TGTGCCAGCAGTTACTCGATAGGCCAATTCCTCACTGAAGCTTTCTTT	CASSYSIGQFLTEAFF
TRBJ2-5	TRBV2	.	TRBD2	TGTGCCAGCAGTGACCCCCAGCGGGAGGGCCGTGAGACCCAGTACTTC	CASSDPQREGRETQYF
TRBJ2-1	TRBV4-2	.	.	TGTGCCAGCAGCCTTACCGGGACGGAATTTAGCGGCGGCAACAATGAGCAGTTCTTC	CASSLTGTEFSGGNNEQFF
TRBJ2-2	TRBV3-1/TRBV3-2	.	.	TGTGCCAGCAGCCAAGTAATGGGACCCACCGGGGAGCTGTTTTTT	CASSQVMGPTGELFF
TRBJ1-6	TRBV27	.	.	TGTGCCAGCAGTAGAGACAGGAGCTCCTATAATTCACCCCTCCACTTT	CASSRDRSSYNSPLHF
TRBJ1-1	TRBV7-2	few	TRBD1	TGTGCCAGCAGCTTCACAGGGGCCCTCGGAGCTTTCTTT	CASSFTGALGAFF
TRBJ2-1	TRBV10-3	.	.	TGTGCCATCAGAGATACGGAGGGCCCCTACAATGAGCAGTTCTTC	CAIRDTEGPYNEQFF
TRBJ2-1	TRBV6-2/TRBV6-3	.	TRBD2	TGTGCCAGCAGTGGACTAGCGGGAGTTAATGAGCAGTTCTTC	CASSGLAGVNEQFF
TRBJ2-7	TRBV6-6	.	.	TGTGCCAGCAGCCCAAGCCGGCACGAGCAGTACTTC	CASSPSRHEQYF
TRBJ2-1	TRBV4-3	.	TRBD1	TGCGCCAGCAGCTATACGGGACAGGGCCCCGTTGTGTTCTTC	CASSYTGQGPVVFF
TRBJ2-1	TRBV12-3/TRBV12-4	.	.	TGTGCCAGCAACAACCCGGAGGGTGAGCAGTTCTTC	CASNNPEGEQFF
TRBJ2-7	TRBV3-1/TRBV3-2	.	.	TGTGCCAGCAGCCAAGATTCCCACTACGAGCAGTACTTC	CASSQDSHYEQYF
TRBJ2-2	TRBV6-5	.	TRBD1	TGTGCCAGCAGGCACAGGGGGCCCAACACCGGGGAGCTGTTTTTT	CASRHRGPNTGELFF
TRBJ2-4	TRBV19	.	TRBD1	TGTGCCAGTAACCCACGACAGGGGGCGGACATTCAGTACTTC	CASNPRQGADIQYF
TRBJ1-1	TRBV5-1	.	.	TGCGCCAGCAGTCCGGGACACCAAAACACTGAAGCTTTCTTT	CASSPGHQNTEAFF
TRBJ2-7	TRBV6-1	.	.	TGTGCCAGCAGTGAAGCGAGAGTCTGGGTCGAGCAGTACTTC	CASSEARVWVEQYF
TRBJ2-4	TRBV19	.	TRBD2	TGTGCCAGTAGTATGCTGCGACTAGCGGGGTTAGCCAAAAACATTCAGTACTTC	CASSMLRLAGLAKNIQYF
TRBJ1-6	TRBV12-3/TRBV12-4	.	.	TGTGCCAGCAGACCTCCTGGGCGATCACCCCTCCACTTT	CASRPPGRSPLHF
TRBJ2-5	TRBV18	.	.	TGTGCCAGCTCACCAGGACAGTACCGCCGACAAGAGACCCAGTACTTC	CASSPGQYRRQETQYF
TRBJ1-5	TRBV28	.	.	TGTGCCAGCAGGGAAGGGCAGGTGCTTAATCAGCCCCAGCATTTT	CASREGQVLNQPQHF
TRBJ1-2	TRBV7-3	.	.	TGTGCCAGCAGCCTGGGGGGTAACTATGGCTACACCTTC	CASSLGGNYGYTF
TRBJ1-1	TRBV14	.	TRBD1	TGTGCCAGCAGCCCACGACAGGGAGGGACTGAAGCTTTCTTT	CASSPRQGGTEAFF
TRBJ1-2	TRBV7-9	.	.	TGTGCCAGCAGCTCCCCCAACCCGGTAGGCTATGGCTACACCTTC	CASSSPNPVGYGYTF
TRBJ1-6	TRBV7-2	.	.	TGTGCCAGCAGCTTAGTGGGAAACGCCTATAATTCACCCCTCCACTTT	CASSLVGNAYNSPLHF
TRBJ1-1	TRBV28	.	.	TGTGCCAGCAGTTTAAGGGGAAGAGGAACTGAAGCTTTCTTT	CASSLRGRGTEAFF
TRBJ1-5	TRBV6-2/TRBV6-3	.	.	TGTGCCAGCAGTCTAGCGGGGAATCAGCCCCAGCATTTT	CASSLAGNQPQHF
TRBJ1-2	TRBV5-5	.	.	TGTGCCAGCAGCCTAGGGACCTTAGAGAACTATGGCTACACCTTC	CASSLGTLENYGYTF
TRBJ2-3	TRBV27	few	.	TGTGCCAGCAGTACGACTAGTGTGACAGATACGCAGTATTTT	CASSTTSVTDTQYF
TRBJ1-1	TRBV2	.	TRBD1	TGTGCCAGCAGTGATATACGGGACAGGGGAAATGCTTTCTTT	CASSDIRDRGNAFF
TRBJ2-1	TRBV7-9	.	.	TGTGCCAGCAGCTTAGTCACAAGTTACAATGAGCAGTTCTTC	CASSLVTSYNEQFF
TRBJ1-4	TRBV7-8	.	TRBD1	TGTGCCGGTAGCTCGGGGACAGGGGTTAATGAAAAACTGTTTTTT	CAGSSGTGVNEKLFF
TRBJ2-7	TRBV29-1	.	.	TGCAGCGTCTTGACACCCTCGGGCCACGAGCAGTACTTC	CSVLTPSGHEQYF
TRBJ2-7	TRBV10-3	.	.	TGTGCCATCAGTGAGCAGCAGGGCGGTTACGAGCAGTACTTC	CAISEQQGGYEQYF
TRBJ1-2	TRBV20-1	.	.	TGCAGTGCTAGTACCAGGGTGAGCGGTGGCTACACCTTC	CSASTRVSGGYTF
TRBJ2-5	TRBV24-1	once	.	TGTGCCCCCAGGGGTCCGGAGACCCAGTACTTC	CAPRGPETQYF
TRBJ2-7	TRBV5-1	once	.	TGCGCCAGCATGGGGGACGCCTACGAGCAGTACTTC	CASMGDAYEQYF
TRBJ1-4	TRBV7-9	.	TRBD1	TGTGCCAGCAGCACCCGGACAGGGGGCCCAACTAATGAAAAACTGTTTTTT	CASSTRTGGPTNEKLFF
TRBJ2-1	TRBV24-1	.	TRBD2	TGTGCCACCAGTGATTCTCGGACTAGCGGGAGCTACAATGAGCAGTTCTTC	CATSDSRTSGSYNEQFF